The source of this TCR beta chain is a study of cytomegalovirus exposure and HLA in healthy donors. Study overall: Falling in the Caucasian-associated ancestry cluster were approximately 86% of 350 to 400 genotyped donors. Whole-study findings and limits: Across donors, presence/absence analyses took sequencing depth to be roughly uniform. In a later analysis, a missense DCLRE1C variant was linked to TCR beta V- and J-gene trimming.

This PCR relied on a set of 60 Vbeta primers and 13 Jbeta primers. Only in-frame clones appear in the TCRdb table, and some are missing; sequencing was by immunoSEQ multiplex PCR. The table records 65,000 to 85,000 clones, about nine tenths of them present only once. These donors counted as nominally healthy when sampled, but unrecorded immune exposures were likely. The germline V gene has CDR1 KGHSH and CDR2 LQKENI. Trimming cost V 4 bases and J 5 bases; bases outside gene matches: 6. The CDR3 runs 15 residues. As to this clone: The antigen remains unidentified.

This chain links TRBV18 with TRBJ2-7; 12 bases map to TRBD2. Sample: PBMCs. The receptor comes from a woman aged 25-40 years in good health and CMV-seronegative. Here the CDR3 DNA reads TGTGCCAGCTCACTGCTAGCGGGAGGGCCACACGAGCAGTACTTC. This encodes CASSLLAGGPHEQYF.